This T cell receptor beta chain came from a study of blood T cells in healthy people across ages. Notes on the study in general: Total diversity from one million sequenced T cells was likely underestimated.

A note on this clonotype: The antigen is not known.

At least 7 million PBMCs were isolated per sample. Germline V gene sequence: CDR1 SGHTA, CDR2 FQGNSA. The CDR3 totals 15 residues. The V end was cut by 6 bases, the J end by 11 bases, with 25 bases between. Sample-barcoded 5' priming and a J-beta primer mix drove a second PCR of roughly 6 to 12 cycles. Each CDR3 protein gets one entry after TCRdb re-called the 5' RACE reads with MiXCR. Of almost 800,000 distinct CDR3 sequences in the sample, 55% to 75% were seen once. The chain is built from TRBV7-2 and TRBJ2-5; tentative D call: TRBD2 (7 bases). The TCR comes from a man aged 25 to 40 in good health. Sequenced sample: blood. The CDR3 here is CASRDLGGQYHEQYF. The CDR3 DNA reads as TGTGCCAGCAGGGACCTGGGGGGGCAGTACCATGAGCAGTACTTC.